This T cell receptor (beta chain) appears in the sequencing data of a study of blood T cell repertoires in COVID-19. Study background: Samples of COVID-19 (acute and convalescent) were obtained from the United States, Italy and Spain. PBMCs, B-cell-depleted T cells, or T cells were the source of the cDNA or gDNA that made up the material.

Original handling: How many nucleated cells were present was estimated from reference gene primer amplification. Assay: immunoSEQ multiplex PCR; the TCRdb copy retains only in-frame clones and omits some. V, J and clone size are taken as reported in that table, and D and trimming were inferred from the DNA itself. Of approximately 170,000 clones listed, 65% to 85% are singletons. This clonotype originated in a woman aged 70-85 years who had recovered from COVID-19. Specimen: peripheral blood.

The CDR3 is CASTPGASSGGTQYF. CDR3 bases: TGTGCCAGCACCCCGGGCGCCTCGTCGGGGGGTACGCAGTATTTT. The chain links TRBV7-2 to TRBJ2-3, with TRBD2 matching 7 bases. Germline V lookup: CDR1 SGHTA, CDR2 FQGNSA. With V trimmed by 7 bases and J by 8 bases, 15 bases remained unmatched. The CDR3 length is 15 residues.